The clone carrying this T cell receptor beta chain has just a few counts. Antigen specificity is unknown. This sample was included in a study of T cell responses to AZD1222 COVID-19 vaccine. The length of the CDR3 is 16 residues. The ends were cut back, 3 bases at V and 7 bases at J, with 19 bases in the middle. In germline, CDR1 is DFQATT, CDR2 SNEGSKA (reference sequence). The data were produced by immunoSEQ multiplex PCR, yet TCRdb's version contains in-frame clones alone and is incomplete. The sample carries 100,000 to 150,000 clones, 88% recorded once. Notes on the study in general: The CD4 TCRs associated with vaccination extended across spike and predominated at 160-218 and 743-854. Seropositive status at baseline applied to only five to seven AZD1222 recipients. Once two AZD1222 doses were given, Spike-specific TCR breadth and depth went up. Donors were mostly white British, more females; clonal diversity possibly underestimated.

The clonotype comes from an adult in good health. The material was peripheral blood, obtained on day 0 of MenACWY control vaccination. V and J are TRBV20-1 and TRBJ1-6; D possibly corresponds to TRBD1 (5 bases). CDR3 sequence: CSASPGTHNTNSPLHF. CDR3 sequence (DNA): TGCAGTGCTAGTCCGGGGACCCACAATACCAATTCACCCCTCCACTTT.